Following are 4 T cell receptor beta chains from one sample sequenced in a study of OX40 agonist ivuxolimab in advanced cancers. Library creation used the immunoSEQ multiplex PCR assay. TCRdb took this table from immuneACCESS and kept in-frame rearrangements with V and J called. Such tables lack part of the clones; where checked against another copy, unresolved V genes explain under half of the gap, and the rest is unexplained. The sample contains 70,000 to 95,000 clones, around four fifths of them found a single time. The ten largest make up 1.5% to 2% of the sample. Sequenced material: CD4+ or CD8+ T cells sorted from blood, taken in a trial of the OX40 agonist ivuxolimab. The receptors originated from an adult with an advanced solid tumor such as melanoma, head and neck, liver or kidney cancer.

The chain recombines TRBV2 with TRBJ2-5, with 10 bases identical to TRBD2. Germline-derived CDR1 and CDR2 are SNHLY and FYNNEI. CDR3 length: 15 residues. J was trimmed by 5 bases and V by 2 bases; bases with no gene match: 5. The CDR3 loop reads CASSETSGVGETQYF. CDR3 bases: TGTGCCAGCAGTGAAACTAGCGGGGTCGGTGAGACCCAGTACTTC.

The rearrangement joins TRBV30 to TRBJ2-5, with D possibly being TRBD1 or TRBD2 (7 bases each). Trimming took 2 bases from V and 5 from J, leaving 27 bases between them. Germline-derived CDR1 and CDR2 are GTSNPN and SVGIG (reference sequence). The CDR3 sequence is 18 residues long. The DNA of the CDR3 is TGTGCCTGGAGTATTTTTAAGATAGGGAGGGGGCGCGGGGAGACCCAGTACTTC. It is translated as CAWSIFKIGRGRGETQYF.

The chain combines TRBV29-1 with TRBJ2-4; D unclear. The CDR3 extends over 14 amino acids. The germline V and J ends were trimmed by 6 bases and 0 bases, with 12 bases remaining between them. Germline CDR1 reads SQVTM; CDR2 reads ANQGSEA. This CDR3 reads CSVVDELAKNIQYF. The CDR3 region has the DNA TGCAGCGTGGTGGATGAACTAGCCAAAAACATTCAGTACTTC.

The rearrangement joins TRBV19 to TRBJ1-6; 10 bases match TRBD1. The CDR3 runs to 15 residues. The J segment lost 10 bases and the V segment lost 7 bases, leaving 10 bases of the junction unmatched. Germline V gives CDR1 LNHDA, CDR2 SQIVND (reference sequence). The CDR3 sequence: CASTPSGTGESPLHF. DNA of the CDR3: TGTGCCAGTACCCCCTCCGGGACAGGGGAATCACCCCTCCACTTT. Drawing the rest from reference TRBV19 and TRBJ1-6, the complete variable domain is DGGITQSPKYLFRKEGQNVTLSCEQNLNHDAMYWYRQDPGQGLRLIYYSQIVNDFQKGDIAEGYSVSREKKESFPLTVTSAQKNPTAFYLCASTPSGTGESPLHFGNGTRLTVT.